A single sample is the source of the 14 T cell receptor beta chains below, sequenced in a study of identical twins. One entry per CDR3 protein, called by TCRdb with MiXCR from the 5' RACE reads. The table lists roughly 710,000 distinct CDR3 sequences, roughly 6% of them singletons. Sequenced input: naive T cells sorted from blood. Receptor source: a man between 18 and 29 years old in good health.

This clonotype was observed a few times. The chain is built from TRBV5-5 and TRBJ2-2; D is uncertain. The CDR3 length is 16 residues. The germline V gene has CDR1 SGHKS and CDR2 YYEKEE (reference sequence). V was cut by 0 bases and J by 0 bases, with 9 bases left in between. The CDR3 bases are TGTGCCAGCAGCTTGGGTGGCGGTTCGAACACCGGGGAGCTGTTTTTT. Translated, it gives CASSLGGGSNTGELFF.

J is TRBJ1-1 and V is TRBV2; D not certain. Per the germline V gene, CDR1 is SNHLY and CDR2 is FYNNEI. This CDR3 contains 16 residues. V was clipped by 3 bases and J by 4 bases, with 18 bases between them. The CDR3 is CASSEEGHFLGTEAFF. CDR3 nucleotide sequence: TGTGCCAGCAGTGAGGAAGGGCATTTTTTGGGCACTGAAGCTTTCTTT.

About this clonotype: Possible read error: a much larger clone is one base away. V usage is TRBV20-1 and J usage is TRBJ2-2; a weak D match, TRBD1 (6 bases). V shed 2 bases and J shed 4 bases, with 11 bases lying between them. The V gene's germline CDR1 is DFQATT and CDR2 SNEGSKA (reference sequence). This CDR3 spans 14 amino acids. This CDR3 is CSARNRVGTGELFF. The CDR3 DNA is TGCAGTGCTAGAAACAGGGTGGGCACCGGGGAGCTGTTTTTT.

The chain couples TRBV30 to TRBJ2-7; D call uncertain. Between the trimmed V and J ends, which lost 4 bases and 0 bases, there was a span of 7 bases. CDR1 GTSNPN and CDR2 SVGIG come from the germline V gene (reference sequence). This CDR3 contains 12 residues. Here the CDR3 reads CAWKAPSYEQYF. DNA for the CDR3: TGTGCCTGGAAAGCTCCCTCCTACGAGCAGTACTTC.

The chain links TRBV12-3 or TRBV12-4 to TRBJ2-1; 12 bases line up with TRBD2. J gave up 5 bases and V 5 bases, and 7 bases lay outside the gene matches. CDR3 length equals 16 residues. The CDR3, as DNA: TGTGCCAGCAGTAACCGGACTAGCGGGATCAACAATGAGCAGTTCTTC. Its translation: CASSNRTSGINNEQFF.

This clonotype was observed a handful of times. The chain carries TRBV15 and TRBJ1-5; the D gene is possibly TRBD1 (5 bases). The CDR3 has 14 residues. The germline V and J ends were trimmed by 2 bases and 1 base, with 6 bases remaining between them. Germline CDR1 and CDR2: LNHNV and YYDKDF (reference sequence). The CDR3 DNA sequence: TGTGCCACCAGCAGACAGGGAAGCAATCAGCCCCAGCATTTT. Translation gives CATSRQGSNQPQHF.

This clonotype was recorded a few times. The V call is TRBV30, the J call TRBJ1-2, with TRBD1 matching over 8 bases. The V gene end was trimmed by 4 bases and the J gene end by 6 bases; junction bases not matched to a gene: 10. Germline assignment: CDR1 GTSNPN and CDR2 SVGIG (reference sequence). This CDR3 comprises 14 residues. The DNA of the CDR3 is TGTGCCTGGACATGGACAGGGCCAGATGATGGCTACACCTTC. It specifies CAWTWTGPDDGYTF.

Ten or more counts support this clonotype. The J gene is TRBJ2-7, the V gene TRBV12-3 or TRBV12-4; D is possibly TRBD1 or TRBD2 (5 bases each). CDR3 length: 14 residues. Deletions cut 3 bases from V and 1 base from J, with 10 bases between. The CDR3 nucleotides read TGTGCCAGCAGTTTGTTCGGGGCTTCCTACGAGCAGTACTTC. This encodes CASSLFGASYEQYF.

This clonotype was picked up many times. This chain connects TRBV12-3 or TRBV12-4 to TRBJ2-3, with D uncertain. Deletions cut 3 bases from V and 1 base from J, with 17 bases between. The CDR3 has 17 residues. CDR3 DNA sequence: TGTGCCAGCAGTTTCACCCCCCAGGTGATTGGCACAGATACGCAGTATTTT. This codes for CASSFTPQVIGTDTQYF.

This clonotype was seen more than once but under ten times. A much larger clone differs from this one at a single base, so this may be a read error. The CDR3 loop is CASSQGQFNEQFF. CDR3 in DNA: TGTGCCAGCAGCCAAGGTCAGTTCAATGAGCAGTTCTTC. The rearrangement links TRBV14 to TRBJ2-1; unclear D gene. This CDR3 spans 13 amino acids. Germline CDR1 SGHDN, CDR2 FVKESK. Trimming cost V 1 base and J 6 bases, with 7 bases left between them.

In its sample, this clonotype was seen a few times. The chain's CDR3 is CASSLGRREDTQYF. The CDR3 nucleotides read TGTGCCAGCAGCTTGGGACGGCGGGAAGATACGCAGTATTTT. The chain has TRBV5-4 and TRBJ2-3, with a possible D match to TRBD2 (6 bases). CDR1 is SGHNT, CDR2 YYREEE, per germline (reference sequence). V lost 0 bases and J 5 bases, leaving 10 bases between the germline ends. This CDR3 comprises 14 residues.

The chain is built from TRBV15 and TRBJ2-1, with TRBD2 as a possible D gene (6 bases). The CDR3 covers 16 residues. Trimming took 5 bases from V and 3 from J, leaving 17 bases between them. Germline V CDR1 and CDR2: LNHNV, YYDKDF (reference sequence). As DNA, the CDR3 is TGTGCCACCAGCGGGCCCCTTGGGGGGATCTACAATGAGCAGTTCTTC. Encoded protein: CATSGPLGGIYNEQFF.

The CDR3 sequence: CASGGGTSGMGTYNEQFF. The CDR3, as DNA: TGTGCCAGCGGGGGAGGGACTAGCGGGATGGGGACCTACAATGAGCAGTTCTTC. The chain couples TRBV7-6 to TRBJ2-1; TRBD2 agrees at 13 bases. The CDR3 is made up of 18 amino acids. Per germline, CDR1 SGHVS and CDR2 FNYEAQ. Trimming took 8 bases from V and 2 from J; bases not matched to a gene: 12. Together with reference TRBV7-6 and TRBJ2-1, the CDR3 gives the full variable domain: GAGVSQSPRYKVTKRGQDVALRCDPISGHVSLYWYRQALGQGPEFLTYFNYEAQQDKSGLPNDRFSAERPEGSISTLTIQRTEQRDSAMYRCASGGGTSGMGTYNEQFFGPGTRLTVL.

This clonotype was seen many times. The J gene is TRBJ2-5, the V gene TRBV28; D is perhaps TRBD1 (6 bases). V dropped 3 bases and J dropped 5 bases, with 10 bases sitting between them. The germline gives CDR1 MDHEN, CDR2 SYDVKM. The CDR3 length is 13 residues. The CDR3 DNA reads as TGTGCCAGCAGTTTGGGACAACGGGAGACCCAGTACTTC. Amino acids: CASSLGQRETQYF. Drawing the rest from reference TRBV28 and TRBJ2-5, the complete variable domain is DVKVTQSSRYLVKRTGEKVFLECVQDMDHENMFWYRQDPGLGLRLIYFSYDVKMKEKGDIPEGYSVSREKKERFSLILESASTNQTSMYLCASSLGQRETQYFGPGTRLLVL.